This entry lists 11 T cell receptor beta chains sequenced from one sample in a study of cytomegalovirus exposure and HLA in healthy donors. The PCR contained 60 Vbeta and 13 Jbeta primers. Repertoires were generated with immunoSEQ multiplex PCR, while TCRdb's copy carries only in-frame clones and drops some. This table has more than 95,000 clones, roughly four fifths appearing once. The sequenced material came from PBMCs. These receptors all stem from a woman aged 50 to 65 in good health and CMV-seropositive.

The J gene is TRBJ1-4, the V gene TRBV15; the match to TRBD1 covers 9 bases. The CDR3 totals 18 residues. The germline V gene encodes CDR1 LNHNV and CDR2 YYDKDF (reference sequence). V lost 2 bases and J lost 4; bases outside the gene matches: 11. CDR3 protein: CATSRYRDRDFGNEKLFF. Here the CDR3 DNA reads TGTGCCACCAGCAGATACCGGGACAGGGACTTTGGTAATGAAAAACTGTTTTTT.

The chain joins TRBV13 to TRBJ1-4; TRBD1 is a possible D gene (5 bases). Germline lookup yields CDR1 PRHDT and CDR2 FYEKMQ (reference sequence). Deletions cut 2 bases from V and 7 bases from J, with 11 bases between. The CDR3 runs to 14 residues. The CDR3 nucleotides are TGTGCCAGCAGCTTATATTCCCAGGGTGAAAAACTGTTTTTT. Translated, it gives CASSLYSQGEKLFF. The full variable domain, completed using reference TRBV13 and TRBJ1-4, is AAGVIQSPRHLIKEKRETATLKCYPIPRHDTVYWYQQGPGQDPQFLISFYEKMQSDKGSIPDRFSAQQFSDYHSELNMSSLELGDSALYFCASSLYSQGEKLFFGSGTQLSVL.

The CDR3 DNA follows: TGTGCCAGCAGCGTGACTAGCGGGGCAGTCAGAGATACGCAGTATTTT. Protein sequence: CASSVTSGAVRDTQYF. V usage is TRBV9 and J usage is TRBJ2-3; 11 positions match TRBD2. The trim removed 2 bases at V and 5 bases at J, leaving 7 bases unmatched. Germline lookup yields CDR1 SGDLS and CDR2 YYNGEE. The CDR3 consists of 16 residues.

This clone appeared a few times. J is TRBJ1-3 and V is TRBV2; TRBD1 is a possible D gene (5 bases). Trimming shortened V by 0 bases and J by 2 bases, and 17 bases separated the two germline ends. The CDR3 extends over 18 amino acids. Germline CDR1 is SNHLY and CDR2 is FYNNEI. The CDR3 coding sequence is TGTGCCAGCAGTGAAGCCAGTTGGGGGGGGGAGGCTGGAAACACCATATATTTT. Protein product: CASSEASWGGEAGNTIYF.

This chain connects TRBV2 to TRBJ1-3; 8 bases align to TRBD1. Germline CDR1 reads SNHLY; CDR2 reads FYNNEI. The CDR3 totals 15 residues. The V segment lost 6 bases and the J segment 0 bases; nucleotides outside the gene matches: 4. This CDR3 reads CASRLTGGSGNTIYF. The CDR3 DNA sequence: TGTGCCAGCAGGTTAACAGGGGGCTCTGGAAACACCATATATTTT.

This clone was seen more than once but under ten times. The chain is built from TRBV18 and TRBJ2-1, with 12 positions matching TRBD1. Germline V gene lookup returns CDR1 KGHSH and CDR2 LQKENI. V lost 5 bases, J lost 13 bases, and 12 bases stayed unmatched. This CDR3 spans 15 amino acids. CDR3 sequence: CASSTSGTGGITQFF. The CDR3 DNA reads TGTGCCAGCTCAACATCCGGGACAGGGGGCATTACACAGTTCTTC.

The V gene is TRBV5-4, the J gene TRBJ2-3, with TRBD2 identical over 10 bases. After removal of 3 bases from V and 9 bases from J, the junction contained 4 bases not matched to a gene. This CDR3 comprises 13 residues. Looked up from germline, CDR1 is SGHNT and CDR2 is YYREEE (reference sequence). This CDR3 is CASSSTSGETQYF. The CDR3 bases are TGTGCCAGCAGCTCCACTAGCGGGGAGACGCAGTATTTT.

The chain uses TRBV7-9 and TRBJ2-3; 10 bases fit TRBD2. The V gene's germline CDR1 is SEHNR and CDR2 FQNEAQ (reference sequence). CDR3 length equals 16 residues. Trimming cost V 2 bases and J 3 bases; bases outside gene matches: 5. DNA for the CDR3: TGTGCCAGCAGCTTATTTCTAGCGGGGGATACAGATACGCAGTATTTT. It translates to CASSLFLAGDTDTQYF. Full variable domain (missing parts from reference TRBV7-9 and TRBJ2-3): DTGVSQNPRHKITKRGQNVTFRCDPISEHNRLYWYRQTLGQGPEFLTYFQNEAQLEKSRLLSDRFSAERPKGSFSTLEIQRTEQGDSAMYLCASSLFLAGDTDTQYFGPGTRLTVL.

The chain has TRBV10-1 and TRBJ2-5, with 8 bases matching TRBD1. Germline CDR1 is WNHNN and CDR2 is SYGVQD (reference sequence). The V segment lost 0 bases and the J segment 2 bases; nucleotides outside the gene matches: 5. The CDR3 is made up of 16 amino acids. The CDR3: CASSESFRDRQETQYF. CDR3 bases: TGCGCCAGCAGTGAGTCTTTTCGGGACAGGCAAGAGACCCAGTACTTC.

The J gene is TRBJ1-2, the V gene TRBV4-3, with 8 bases aligning to TRBD1. V lost 3 bases, J lost 4 bases, and 7 bases stayed unmatched. Per germline, CDR1 LGHNA and CDR2 YSLEER. The CDR3 runs 15 residues. CDR3 nucleotides: TGCGCCAGCAGCCAGGGGACAGGTTTAAGCTATGGCTACACCTTC. This sequence encodes CASSQGTGLSYGYTF.

V is TRBV19 and J is TRBJ2-1; D may be TRBD1 (6 bases). Trimming pared 3 bases from V and 3 bases from J, leaving 9 bases between. This CDR3 region has 14 residues. Germline lookup yields CDR1 LNHDA and CDR2 SQIVND (reference sequence). CDR3 sequence (DNA): TGTGCCAGTAGTATCCAGGGGTTCTACAATGAGCAGTTCTTC. Its translation: CASSIQGFYNEQFF.